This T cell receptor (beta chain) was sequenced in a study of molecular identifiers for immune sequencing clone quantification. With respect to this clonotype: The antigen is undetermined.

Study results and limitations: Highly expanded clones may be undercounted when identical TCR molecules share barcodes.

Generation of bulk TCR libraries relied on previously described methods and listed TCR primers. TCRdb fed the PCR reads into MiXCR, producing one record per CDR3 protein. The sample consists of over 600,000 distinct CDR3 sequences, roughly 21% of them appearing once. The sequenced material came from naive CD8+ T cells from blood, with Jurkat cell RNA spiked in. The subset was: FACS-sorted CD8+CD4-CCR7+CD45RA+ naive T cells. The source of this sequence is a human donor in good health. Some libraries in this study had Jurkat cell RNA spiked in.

CDR3: CASSQTRGAPGNTIYF. CDR3 sequence (DNA): TGTGCCAGCAGCCAGACACGAGGGGCACCTGGAAACACCATATATTTT. The chain recombines TRBV4-2 with TRBJ1-3; D is perhaps TRBD1 (5 bases). Germline values: CDR1 LGHNA, CDR2 YNFKEQ. V shed 3 bases and J shed 2 bases, with 14 bases lying between them. The CDR3 runs 16 residues.